This T cell receptor (beta chain) was observed in a study of shared clonotypes between healthy human individuals. CDR1 and CDR2 (germline): SEHNR, FQNEAQ (reference sequence). The V gene lost 5 bases and the J gene lost 3 bases, with 14 bases spanning the gap. The CDR3 is 15 amino acids. Repertoires were generated with immunoSEQ multiplex PCR, while TCRdb's copy carries only in-frame clones and drops some. The table has roughly 2,000,000 clones, about 95% seen once. The naive CD8 fraction comprised CD45RO-negative cells positively selected for CCR7 and excluded terminally differentiated effector memory CD45RA+ cells.

The TCR originated in a man between 18 and 29 years old in good health. This chain connects TRBV7-9 to TRBJ2-4, with no clear D. The source material was naive CD8+ T cells sorted from blood. CDR3 in DNA: TGTGCCAGCAGCGCACCGTTAGGAATCAAAAACATTCAGTACTTC. Translation: CASSAPLGIKNIQYF.